This TCR beta chain emerged from a study of shared clonotypes between healthy human individuals. Findings of the study overall: Despite large depth, sorted-subset datasets appeared incompletely sequenced.

Across several immunoSEQ plates, the genomic DNA of each subset was split evenly. Sequenced by immunoSEQ multiplex PCR; TCRdb stores in-frame clones only, minus some. The sample has over a million clones, more than 75% seen once. Germline assignment: CDR1 SGHRS and CDR2 YFSETQ. The CDR3 is 15 amino acids. The ends were cut back, 4 bases at V and 6 bases at J, with 20 bases in the middle. On this clone itself: Antigen unknown.

Sequencing was performed on memory CD4+ T cells from PBMCs. Subset indicated: CD45RA-negative fraction. The TCR originated in a man between 18 and 35 years old in good health. Some clones in this sample may be carry-over from other donors' samples. The chain links TRBV5-1 to TRBJ2-7; D may be TRBD2 (6 bases). CDR3 in DNA: TGCGCCAGCAGCCCCCTTGCGGGAAAGGGCGGCGAGCAGTACTTC. Amino acid sequence: CASSPLAGKGGEQYF.